What follows are 32 T cell receptor beta chains derived from one specimen sequenced in a study of T-cell memory formation after mild COVID-19. Each CDR3 protein is one row after TCRdb ran MiXCR on the 5' RACE reads. Here the sample spans hundreds of thousands of distinct CDR3 sequences, roughly 17% being singletons. What was sequenced was PBMCs or a T cell subset sorted from them (not recorded which). Receptor source: an adult woman who had mild COVID-19 (a few samples of this study predate the infection). Cell type and time point are not known.

The rearrangement uses TRBV9 and TRBJ2-1, with D possibly being TRBD2 (5 bases). This CDR3 has 11 residues. The V gene's germline CDR1 is SGDLS and CDR2 YYNGEE. Trimming cost V 7 bases and J 4 bases, with 6 bases left between them. CDR3 bases: TGTGCCAGCGAGCGGTACAATGAGCAGTTCTTC. This translates into CASERYNEQFF.

The chain joins TRBV6-6 to TRBJ1-1, with no clear D. Germline V gene sequence: CDR1 MNHNY, CDR2 SVGAGI (reference sequence). The CDR3 loop spans 13 amino acids. V shed 11 bases and J shed 0 bases, with 13 bases lying between them. Here the CDR3 reads CAAQRLMNTEAFF. The CDR3 DNA is TGTGCCGCGCAACGGCTAATGAACACTGAAGCTTTCTTT.

The V and J genes are TRBV9 and TRBJ2-1, with 10 positions matching TRBD1. The germline V gene encodes CDR1 SGDLS and CDR2 YYNGEE. The CDR3 is made up of 15 amino acids. Germline trimming cut 4 bases from V and 6 bases from J; bases unmatched to any gene: 7. The CDR3 protein is CASSPRDRGSNEQFF. For the CDR3, the DNA is TGTGCCAGCAGCCCACGGGACAGGGGATCCAATGAGCAGTTCTTC.

With respect to this clonotype: A junction end diverges from the germline sequence, so it may reflect a read error. The chain links TRBV7-9 to TRBJ2-2; D not resolved. The germline gives CDR1 SEHNR, CDR2 FQNEAQ (reference sequence). The CDR3 covers 15 residues. The CDR3 nucleotides read TGTGCCAGCAGCTCCGGCCAAGGGAACGCCGGGGAGCTGTTTTTT. This codes for CASSSGQGNAGELFF. Combining the CDR3 with reference TRBV7-9 and TRBJ2-2 gives the whole variable domain DTGVSQNPRHKITKRGQNVTFRCDPISEHNRLYWYRQTLGQGPEFLTYFQNEAQLEKSRLLSDRFSAERPKGSFSTLEIQRTEQGDSAMYLCASSSGQGNAGELFFGEGSRLTVL.

Only a few counts were recorded for this clonotype. The genes are TRBV6-2 or TRBV6-3 and TRBJ2-7, with 10 bases lining up with TRBD2. This CDR3 contains 15 residues. Losses at the gene ends were 6 bases for V and 3 bases for J; bases not matched to a gene: 8. Germline CDR1 MNHEY, CDR2 SVGEGT. The DNA of the CDR3 is TGTGCCAGCAGCCCGGACTCTAGCGGGGGCTACGAGCAGTACTTC. It translates to CASSPDSSGGYEQYF.

This clonotype was observed a few times. The gene calls are TRBV20-1 and TRBJ2-5, with a weak D call TRBD2 (6 bases). Deletions cut 0 bases from V and 2 bases from J, with 10 bases between. This CDR3 is 14 amino acids long. Looked up from germline, CDR1 is DFQATT and CDR2 is SNEGSKA (reference sequence). The chain's CDR3 is CSARDRGYQETQYF. CDR3 DNA: TGCAGTGCTAGAGATCGGGGGTATCAAGAGACCCAGTACTTC.

There are a few counts of this clonotype. The rearrangement links TRBV12-3 or TRBV12-4 to TRBJ1-1; 10 nucleotides align to TRBD1. The CDR3 has 13 residues. V shed 7 bases and J 7 bases; nucleotides not matched to a gene: 6. CDR3 sequence: CASTWDRGFEAFF. The DNA for the CDR3 is TGTGCCAGCACCTGGGACAGGGGTTTTGAAGCTTTCTTT.

The table lists this clonotype with a few counts. The chain employs TRBV4-1 and TRBJ2-5; D might be TRBD1 or TRBD2, each matching 6 bases. V was shortened by 1 base and J by 5 bases, with 20 bases between the two germline ends. CDR3 size: 17 residues. In germline, CDR1 is MGHRA, CDR2 YSYEKL. In nucleotides, the CDR3 is TGCGCCAGCAGCCAAGGGGGGGCCAGTGAAGGACGGGAGACCCAGTACTTC. This sequence encodes CASSQGGASEGRETQYF.

The sample holds many counts of this clonotype. CDR3 protein: CASSYTGVSNEQFF. The DNA of the CDR3 is TGTGCCAGCAGTTATACGGGAGTATCCAATGAGCAGTTCTTC. The chain couples TRBV6-2 or TRBV6-3 to TRBJ2-1; D might be TRBD2 (6 bases). The CDR3 spans 14 residues. The V gene lost 3 bases and the J gene lost 6 bases, with 12 bases spanning the gap. From germline, CDR1 is MNHEY and CDR2 SVGEGT.

In nucleotides, the CDR3 is TGTGCCAGCAGCCCTACTAGCGGGAGGGCCCCAGGCTACGAGCAGTACTTC. It is translated as CASSPTSGRAPGYEQYF. The V and J genes are TRBV7-9 and TRBJ2-7; TRBD2 matches 13 bases. Trimming took 5 bases from V and 3 from J; bases not matched to a gene: 10. Germline V gene data show CDR1 as SEHNR and CDR2 as FQNEAQ (reference sequence). This CDR3 contains 17 residues.

This clonotype was seen many times. The chain carries TRBV5-1 and TRBJ2-3; the D gene is possibly TRBD2 (5 bases). Trimming stripped 4 bases from V and 0 bases from J, with 12 bases between. Germline V CDR1 and CDR2: SGHRS, YFSETQ. The CDR3 runs 15 residues. In DNA, the CDR3 is TGCGCCAGCAGCCCCGGACGGACTAGCACAGATACGCAGTATTTT. This gives the protein CASSPGRTSTDTQYF.

The chain has TRBV5-1 and TRBJ2-7, with D tentatively TRBD1 or TRBD2 (5 bases each). Trimming removed 6 bases at V and 3 bases at J, with 13 bases between. The CDR3 sequence is 13 residues long. CDR1 SGHRS and CDR2 YFSETQ come from the germline V gene. The DNA for the CDR3 is TGCGCCAGCACCATGGGTGGGGGCTACGAGCAGTACTTC. Its translation is CASTMGGGYEQYF.

This clonotype was observed a handful of times. The V and J genes are TRBV7-3 and TRBJ2-3; 8 bases are a match to TRBD1. The germline gives CDR1 SGHTA, CDR2 FQGTGA. Losses at the gene ends were 5 bases for V and 5 bases for J; bases not matched to a gene: 9. The CDR3 spans 15 residues. CDR3 amino acids: CASSPNGQGRDTQYF. The CDR3 nucleotides are TGTGCCAGCAGCCCTAATGGACAGGGTCGAGATACGCAGTATTTT.

This clonotype has just a few counts. CDR3 in amino acids: CASSLVREKDEQYF. The CDR3 DNA sequence: TGCGCCAGCAGCTTGGTTCGGGAGAAGGACGAGCAGTACTTC. V and J are TRBV5-1 and TRBJ2-7; TRBD2 might be the D (6 bases). V dropped 0 bases and J dropped 5 bases, with 12 bases sitting between them. The CDR3 is 14 residues long. The germline V gene encodes CDR1 SGHRS and CDR2 YFSETQ.

The rearrangement joins TRBV7-6 to TRBJ2-1; D possibly corresponds to TRBD1 (5 bases). In germline, CDR1 is SGHVS, CDR2 FNYEAQ. The V end lost 5 bases, the J end lost 6 bases, and 11 bases lay between the germline ends. CDR3 length: 13 residues. The CDR3 DNA reads TGTGCCAGCAGCCAACAGGAGCGCAATGAGCAGTTCTTC. Its protein product is CASSQQERNEQFF.

This chain connects TRBV12-3 or TRBV12-4 to TRBJ1-1; D unclear. Trimming took 7 bases from V and 4 from J, leaving 10 bases between them. This CDR3 is 12 amino acids long. The CDR3 region has the DNA TGTGCCAGCACCCTGGTGGCCACTGAAGCTTTCTTT. Protein: CASTLVATEAFF.

In this sample, this clonotype turned up a few times. The rearrangement uses TRBV15 and TRBJ2-2; 7 nucleotides align to TRBD2. J gave up 5 bases and V 2 bases, and 14 bases lay outside the gene matches. The length of the CDR3 is 18 residues. Germline values: CDR1 LNHNV, CDR2 YYDKDF (reference sequence). CDR3 protein: CATSRFSPTAGETGELFF. The CDR3, as DNA: TGTGCCACCAGCAGATTTTCCCCAACTGCGGGAGAAACCGGGGAGCTGTTTTTT.

This clonotype occurred a few times. This chain uses TRBV6-2 or TRBV6-3 with TRBJ2-2; 10 nucleotides match TRBD2. Germline loops: CDR1 MNHEY, CDR2 SVGEGT. The CDR3 sequence is 16 residues long. Trimming removed 6 bases from V and 4 bases from J; junction bases left unmatched: 8. CDR3: CASSLPSGSVTGELFF. The CDR3 bases are TGTGCCAGCAGCCTCCCTAGCGGGAGCGTCACCGGGGAGCTGTTTTTT.

This clonotype was seen only a few times. The V call is TRBV5-6, the J call TRBJ2-1; D not resolved. The germline CDR1 and CDR2 sequences are SGHDT and YYEEEE. V was pared by 4 bases and J by 1 base, with 12 bases between. The CDR3 covers 15 residues. This chain's CDR3 is CASSPLDLSYNEQFF. CDR3 DNA: TGTGCCAGCAGCCCCTTAGACTTATCCTACAATGAGCAGTTCTTC.

J is TRBJ2-7 and V is TRBV7-9; D remains ambiguous. From germline, CDR1 is SEHNR and CDR2 FQNEAQ (reference sequence). CDR3 length equals 13 residues. Trimming removed 0 bases at V and 9 bases at J, with 12 bases between. CDR3 in amino acids: CASSLAAGPGQYF. CDR3 DNA sequence: TGTGCCAGCAGCTTAGCGGCCGGACCGGGGCAGTACTTC.

The chain uses TRBV7-6 and TRBJ1-4; D remains ambiguous. This CDR3 is 15 amino acids long. The V and J ends lost 4 bases and 4 bases respectively, with 13 bases between them. CDR1 and CDR2 (germline): SGHVS, FNYEAQ. In nucleotides, the CDR3 is TGTGCCAGCAGCTCTAGGACCACTTTTAATGAAAAACTGTTTTTT. Protein sequence: CASSSRTTFNEKLFF.

The V gene is TRBV2, the J gene TRBJ1-1, with a weak D call TRBD1 (5 bases). Trimming removed 8 bases from V and 5 bases from J, with 15 bases in between. In germline, CDR1 is SNHLY, CDR2 FYNNEI. The CDR3 sequence is 13 residues long. The CDR3 nucleotides read TGTGCCAGCTCGGTTCAACAGGTGACTGAAGCTTTCTTT. It codes for CASSVQQVTEAFF.

This rearrangement joins TRBV5-1 to TRBJ2-3; TRBD2 matches 7 bases. Trimming took 4 bases from V and 0 from J; bases not matched to a gene: 8. CDR3 length: 16 amino acids. The germline V gene has CDR1 SGHRS and CDR2 YFSETQ. The CDR3 DNA sequence: TGCGCCAGCAGCAGACTATCGGGGGGTAGCACAGATACGCAGTATTTT. Protein sequence: CASSRLSGGSTDTQYF.

With respect to this clonotype: At one end the junction does not follow the germline gene, possibly because of a read error. This chain links TRBV6-1 with TRBJ2-5; 8 bases align to TRBD1. Germline V gene sequence: CDR1 MNHNS, CDR2 SASEGT. This CDR3 region has 14 residues. The DNA for the CDR3 is TGTGCCAGCAGAGAAGGACAGGGATGGGAGACCCAGTACTTC. This codes for CASREGQGWETQYF.

This clonotype appeared once. The chain employs TRBV6-5 and TRBJ1-6; D not certain. V was pared by 0 bases and J by 7 bases, with 10 bases between. The CDR3 is made up of 15 amino acids. Germline V gene sequence: CDR1 MNHEY, CDR2 SVGAGI. The CDR3 here is CASSYSRQTNSPLHF. CDR3 DNA: TGTGCCAGCAGTTACTCGAGGCAGACGAATTCACCCCTCCACTTT.

This rearrangement joins TRBV12-3 or TRBV12-4 to TRBJ2-1; no firm D call. V lost 3 bases, J lost 4 bases, and 10 bases lay in between. The CDR3 totals 14 residues. The CDR3 bases are TGTGCCAGCAGTTTCGAGCAGCGTTACAATGAGCAGTTCTTC. This translates into CASSFEQRYNEQFF.

This chain connects TRBV24-1 to TRBJ1-5, with D perhaps TRBD1 (5 bases). This CDR3 is 16 amino acids long. V lost 2 bases and J 1 base, leaving 11 bases between the germline ends. Germline CDR1 reads KGHDR; CDR2 reads SFDVKD. The chain's CDR3 is CATSDSQRDSNQPQHF. DNA for the CDR3: TGTGCCACCAGTGATTCCCAGAGGGACAGCAATCAGCCCCAGCATTTT.

This clonotype was observed at least ten times. This chain uses TRBV12-3 or TRBV12-4 with TRBJ2-7; 9 bases match TRBD2. V shed 7 bases, J shed 8 bases, and the junction held 15 bases outside the gene matches. The CDR3 loop spans 15 amino acids. The CDR3 bases are TGTGCCAGCACCCCACCGGGGGCTAGCGGGACTAAGCAGTACTTC. It is translated as CASTPPGASGTKQYF.

In its sample, this clonotype was seen a few times. The gene calls are TRBV20-1 and TRBJ1-4, with D unresolved. V was shortened by 3 bases and J by 3 bases, with 8 bases between the two germline ends. Germline values: CDR1 DFQATT, CDR2 SNEGSKA (reference sequence). The CDR3 totals 13 residues. The CDR3 here is CSARGRANEKLFF. The CDR3 DNA follows: TGCAGTGCTAGGGGTCGGGCTAATGAAAAACTGTTTTTT.

For the CDR3, the DNA is TGCAGTGCTAGATCCCAGGGATCCCGCAATGAGCAGTTCTTC. It specifies CSARSQGSRNEQFF. This sequence joins TRBV20-1 and TRBJ2-1; D possibly corresponds to TRBD1 (5 bases). The CDR3 sequence is 14 residues long. Germline V gene lookup returns CDR1 DFQATT and CDR2 SNEGSKA (reference sequence). V lost 2 bases to trimming and J lost 6 bases, with 14 bases between them.

Ten or more counts support this clonotype. The chain combines TRBV12-3 or TRBV12-4 with TRBJ1-2, with D unclear. Trimming left V 3 bases short and J 3 bases short, with 8 bases between. There are 13 residues in the CDR3. CDR3 in DNA: TGTGCCAGCAGTTTCGAGGACTACTATGGCTACACCTTC. It is translated as CASSFEDYYGYTF.

This chain links TRBV5-6 with TRBJ2-2; a weak D match, TRBD1 (6 bases). The germline CDR1 and CDR2 sequences are SGHDT and YYEEEE. The V end lost 3 bases, the J end lost 0 bases, and 9 bases lay between the germline ends. This CDR3 spans 15 amino acids. CDR3: CASSWGPSNTGELFF. As DNA, the CDR3 is TGTGCCAGCAGCTGGGGGCCATCGAACACCGGGGAGCTGTTTTTT.